This T cell receptor beta chain comes out of a study of HIV-infected patients and healthy controls. This CDR3 region has 16 residues. V lost 2 bases, J lost 0 bases, and 4 bases stayed unmatched. Germline CDR1 and CDR2: LNHDA and SQIVND (reference sequence). At least ten counts were recorded for this clonotype. Roughly three months, about 14 weeks, into antiretroviral therapy, follow-up blood was collected. Whole blood was used without fractionation, so all unsorted peripheral T cells were included. Reverse transcription used about 500 ng RNA and constant-region primers for alpha and beta. Separate chain-specific third strand synthesis with multiplexing indices produced the alpha and beta libraries. Each CDR3 protein is one row after TCRdb ran MiXCR on the 5' RACE reads. The sample records roughly 15,000 distinct CDR3 sequences, approximately 12% being singletons.

The rearrangement links TRBV19 to TRBJ2-3; 8 bases are shared with TRBD2. This clonotype was sampled from an adult with HIV infection. The donor label of this sample is uncertain. The sequenced sample was blood, obtained during antiretroviral therapy. The CDR3 coding sequence is TGTGCCAGTAGTATACGTGCTAGCGGGAGCACAGATACGCAGTATTTT. It codes for CASSIRASGSTDTQYF.